The 16 T cell receptor beta chains presented below share a single source sample, sequenced in a study of T cells in Graves' hyperthyroidism and ophthalmopathy. TCR beta CDR3 region amplification was performed from RNA transcripts. TCR CDR3 underwent first-round RT-PCR with the HTBI primer set. TCRdb redid the calling of the multiplex PCR reads with MiXCR, one entry per CDR3 protein. Of 200,000 to 250,000 distinct CDR3 sequences in the sample, 17% were seen once. Material for sequencing was blood. Source of these receptors: a woman aged 50 to 65 with Graves' hyperthyroidism.

V is TRBV3-1 and J is TRBJ1-2; D may be TRBD1 (6 bases). The CDR3 consists of 19 residues. V lost 4 bases and J lost 3, with 27 bases in between. The V gene's germline CDR1 is LGHDT and CDR2 YNNKEL (reference sequence). The CDR3, as DNA: TGTGCCAGCAGCCCCCCCCGTGAGACAGGTTCCTTATTGGACTATGGCTACACCTTC. Its translation is CASSPPRETGSLLDYGYTF.

The V gene is TRBV20-1, the J gene TRBJ2-7, with TRBD2 matching over 8 bases. The ends lost 6 bases at V and 4 bases at J; junction bases unmatched: 11. The CDR3 has 14 residues. The germline V gene has CDR1 DFQATT and CDR2 SNEGSKA (reference sequence). The CDR3 is CSARSGRKQYEQYF. CDR3 coding DNA: TGCAGTGCCAGAAGCGGGAGAAAGCAGTACGAGCAGTACTTC.

The rearrangement uses TRBV19 and TRBJ2-2; D ambiguous. The CDR3 loop spans 15 amino acids. Trimming removed 5 bases at V and 1 base at J, with 11 bases between. Germline loops: CDR1 LNHDA, CDR2 SQIVND (reference sequence). In DNA, the CDR3 is TGTGCCAGTAGTCTTTGGATTATGAACACCGGGGAGCTGTTTTTT. Its protein product is CASSLWIMNTGELFF.

In its sample, this clonotype was seen many times. The chain carries TRBV7-2 and TRBJ2-1, with TRBD2 matching 10 bases. This CDR3 contains 15 residues. V was clipped by 3 bases and J by 6 bases; unmatched bases: 5. The V gene's germline CDR1 is SGHTA and CDR2 FQGNSA. The CDR3 sequence: CASSFGASGSNEQFF. CDR3 in DNA: TGTGCCAGCAGCTTCGGCGCTAGCGGGAGCAATGAGCAGTTCTTC.

This clonotype was seen at least ten times. This rearrangement joins TRBV28 to TRBJ2-5, with D perhaps given as TRBD1 or TRBD2 (7 bases each). V was pared by 4 bases and J by 3 bases, with 15 bases between. This CDR3 is 15 amino acids long. The germline V gene encodes CDR1 MDHEN and CDR2 SYDVKM. The CDR3 here is CASSSFQGGKETQYF. In nucleotides, the CDR3 is TGTGCCAGCAGTTCGTTCCAGGGGGGGAAAGAGACCCAGTACTTC. The complete variable domain, with remaining parts taken from reference TRBV28 and TRBJ2-5, reads DVKVTQSSRYLVKRTGEKVFLECVQDMDHENMFWYRQDPGLGLRLIYFSYDVKMKEKGDIPEGYSVSREKKERFSLILESASTNQTSMYLCASSSFQGGKETQYFGPGTRLLVL.

This clonotype has at least ten counts. This sequence joins TRBV7-9 and TRBJ2-3; TRBD2 matches 15 bases. This CDR3 has 17 residues. With V trimmed by 6 bases and J by 6 bases, 10 bases remained unmatched. The germline V gene encodes CDR1 SEHNR and CDR2 FQNEAQ (reference sequence). The CDR3 sequence: CASRHPGTSGRLDTQYF. In DNA form, the CDR3 reads TGTGCCAGCAGACATCCCGGGACTAGCGGGAGGTTGGATACGCAGTATTTT. Full variable domain (rest looked up from reference TRBV7-9 and TRBJ2-3): DTGVSQNPRHKITKRGQNVTFRCDPISEHNRLYWYRQTLGQGPEFLTYFQNEAQLEKSRLLSDRFSAERPKGSFSTLEIQRTEQGDSAMYLCASRHPGTSGRLDTQYFGPGTRLTVL.

This clonotype was counted ten times or more. The chain uses TRBV20-1 and TRBJ1-4; TRBD1 matches 10 bases. The CDR3 consists of 12 residues. With 6 bases clipped from V and 8 bases from J, the junction kept 3 bases outside the gene matches. Germline loops: CDR1 DFQATT, CDR2 SNEGSKA (reference sequence). CDR3 region: CSADRGQEKLFF. CDR3 in DNA: TGCAGTGCAGACAGGGGGCAAGAAAAACTGTTTTTT.

This clonotype has ten or more counts. The chain uses TRBV12-3 or TRBV12-4 and TRBJ2-7, with 8 bases that match TRBD1. This CDR3 comprises 13 residues. V lost 6 bases, J lost 5 bases, and 6 bases stayed unmatched. The CDR3 sequence: CASSRQGSHEQYF. CDR3 DNA: TGTGCCAGCAGCAGACAGGGGTCCCACGAGCAGTACTTC.

A few counts support this clonotype. The V gene is TRBV24-1, the J gene TRBJ1-3; no clear D. The germline V gene has CDR1 KGHDR and CDR2 SFDVKD. This CDR3 is built from 15 residues. Trimming cost V 2 bases and J 0 bases, with 7 bases left between them. The CDR3 spells CATSDSGASGNTIYF. The CDR3 coding sequence is TGTGCCACCAGTGATTCTGGAGCCTCTGGAAACACCATATATTTT.

The V call is TRBV12-3 or TRBV12-4, the J call TRBJ1-1; D may be TRBD1 (5 bases). V lost 5 bases, J lost 2 bases, and 12 bases lay in between. This CDR3 is 14 amino acids long. Here the CDR3 reads CASSQGPINTEAFF. For the CDR3, the DNA is TGTGCCAGCAGTCAGGGACCGATAAACACTGAAGCTTTCTTT.

This clonotype was found many times. The gene calls are TRBV12-3 or TRBV12-4 and TRBJ2-5; 10 nucleotides align to TRBD2. This CDR3 has 15 residues. J gave up 5 bases and V 7 bases, and 10 bases lay outside the gene matches. CDR3 nucleotides: TGTGCCAGCATTGTGGGACTAGCGCTCCCCGAGACCCAGTACTTC. As protein: CASIVGLALPETQYF.

This clonotype came up many times. The chain carries TRBV7-9 and TRBJ1-6; maybe TRBD1 (5 bases). The CDR3 covers 11 residues. Trimming took 5 bases from V and 16 from J, leaving 12 bases between them. The germline CDR1 and CDR2 sequences are SEHNR and FQNEAQ (reference sequence). CDR3 loop: CASSPDSLLHF. CDR3 DNA: TGTGCCAGCAGCCCTGACAGTTTACTCCACTTT. Based on the CDR3 plus reference TRBV7-9 and TRBJ1-6, the full variable domain is DTGVSQNPRHKITKRGQNVTFRCDPISEHNRLYWYRQTLGQGPEFLTYFQNEAQLEKSRLLSDRFSAERPKGSFSTLEIQRTEQGDSAMYLCASSPDSLLHFGNGTRLTVT.

V is TRBV30 and J is TRBJ2-1; 14 nucleotides align to TRBD2. There are 17 residues in the CDR3. Germline V gene sequence: CDR1 GTSNPN, CDR2 SVGIG (reference sequence). Trimming removed 3 bases from V and 4 bases from J; junction bases left unmatched: 8. CDR3 residues: CAWRATSGRAIYNEQFF. The CDR3 DNA reads TGTGCCTGGAGAGCGACTAGCGGGAGGGCCATTTACAATGAGCAGTTCTTC.

V usage is TRBV30 and J usage is TRBJ2-1, with 11 bases aligning to TRBD2. This CDR3 region has 14 residues. The germline V gene encodes CDR1 GTSNPN and CDR2 SVGIG (reference sequence). The V gene end was trimmed by 0 bases and the J gene end by 5 bases; junction bases not matched to a gene: 0. The CDR3 is CAWSVLAGDNEQFF. CDR3 nucleotide sequence: TGTGCCTGGAGTGTACTAGCGGGGGACAATGAGCAGTTCTTC.

A few counts support this clonotype. The chain joins TRBV27 to TRBJ2-3; D is perhaps TRBD1 (5 bases). CDR1 and CDR2 from the germline V gene are MNHEY and SMNVEV (reference sequence). Trimming pared 6 bases from V and 10 bases from J, leaving 20 bases between. This CDR3 contains 14 residues. The CDR3 reads CASSQDSAARSQYF. The CDR3 bases are TGTGCCAGCAGCCAAGACAGCGCGGCCCGTTCGCAGTATTTT.

This clonotype occurred many times. The chain is built from TRBV20-1 and TRBJ2-1; 12 nucleotides line up with TRBD2. CDR1 and CDR2 (germline): DFQATT, SNEGSKA (reference sequence). The CDR3 covers 17 residues. V lost 4 bases, J lost 3 bases, and 10 bases stayed unmatched. The CDR3 sequence is CSAITSGRYYDYNEQFF. Here the CDR3 DNA reads TGCAGTGCTATTACTAGCGGGAGGTATTATGACTACAATGAGCAGTTCTTC.